This record looks at one T cell receptor (beta chain) sequence and its context. As yet, its antigen is unknown. This record comes from a study of T cells after yellow fever vaccination. Study results and limitations: Shared CD4/CD8 clonotypes were a small share, likely from convergent recombination.

UMIs and a universal primer site were added when TCR cDNA was made by 5'RACE template switching. TCRdb processed the 5' RACE reads anew with MiXCR; each CDR3 protein has one entry. The sample comprises about 580,000 distinct CDR3 sequences, less than 20% of which are singletons, and roughly 17% rests with the top ten. The CDR3 runs 14 residues. The germline CDR1 and CDR2 sequences are SEHNR and FQNEAQ (reference sequence). The germline V and J ends were trimmed by 2 bases and 4 bases, with 11 bases remaining between them. The source of this sequence is a man in his late teens or twenties who received the YFV17D yellow fever vaccine. The specimen comprised PBMCs, sampled about 5 days after the first yellow fever vaccination. The chain has TRBV7-9 and TRBJ2-5; a possible D gene is TRBD2 (5 bases). The CDR3 spells CASSLMSSTETQYF. The DNA of the CDR3 is TGTGCCAGCAGCTTAATGTCTAGCACAGAGACCCAGTACTTC.